These 13 T cell receptor beta chains were sequenced from one sample in a study of PD-1 blockade in classical Hodgkin lymphoma. The sample's time point: cycle 4 day 1 (C4D1), after six to seven weeks of nivolumab. Relapse after autologous stem cell transplantation occurred in every patient, and brentuximab vedotin exposure varied. Profiling relied on immunoSEQ multiplex PCR, and the TCRdb table lists in-frame clones only, not all of them. The sample holds about 8,800 clones, about 82% seen once. This specimen consisted of peripheral blood mononuclear cells (PBMCs), obtained before the fourth cycle of nivolumab. The receptors shown here come from a human donor with classical Hodgkin lymphoma.

The CDR3 protein is CAWSGEQTNTEAFF. The CDR3 DNA reads as TGTGCCTGGAGTGGAGAACAGACGAACACTGAAGCTTTCTTT. This sequence joins TRBV30 and TRBJ1-1; D gene unclear. In germline, CDR1 is GTSNPN, CDR2 SVGIG (reference sequence). Trimming pared 1 base from V and 1 base from J, leaving 10 bases between. The length of the CDR3 is 14 residues.

This clone is a singleton in its sample. This chain links TRBV29-1 with TRBJ2-1, with 10 bases lining up with TRBD1. CDR3 length: 15 residues. Germline V lookup: CDR1 SQVTM, CDR2 ANQGSEA. CDR3 amino acids: CRASGTGERYAEQFF. The DNA for the CDR3 is TGCAGAGCCTCCGGGACAGGGGAGAGGTACGCTGAGCAGTTCTTC.

J is TRBJ2-1 and V is TRBV6-1; 13 bases match TRBD2. V trimming: 4 bases; J trimming: 6 bases; junction bases outside the gene matches: 3. The germline gives CDR1 MNHNS, CDR2 SASEGT. CDR3 length equals 15 residues. The CDR3 loop is CASSAGLAGVNEQFF. The CDR3 DNA reads as TGTGCCAGCAGTGCAGGACTAGCGGGAGTCAATGAGCAGTTCTTC.

The chain links TRBV6-5 to TRBJ2-1, with a possible D match to TRBD1 (6 bases). The germline V and J ends were trimmed by 2 bases and 8 bases, with 10 bases remaining between them. The CDR3 loop spans 13 amino acids. Germline CDR1 is MNHEY and CDR2 is SVGAGI. The CDR3 DNA is TGTGCCAGCAGTTACCTGGGGGCGGATGAGCAGTTCTTC. The encoded protein is CASSYLGADEQFF.

V and J are TRBV6-5 and TRBJ2-7, with a tentative D call TRBD1 (6 bases). This CDR3 has 14 amino acids. Germline loops: CDR1 MNHEY, CDR2 SVGAGI. Trimming stripped 0 bases from V and 0 bases from J, with 6 bases between. This CDR3 is CASSYSDSSYEQYF. The DNA of the CDR3 is TGTGCCAGCAGTTACTCGGACAGCTCCTACGAGCAGTACTTC.

The chain couples TRBV6-5 to TRBJ2-7; the D is unclear. In germline, CDR1 is MNHEY, CDR2 SVGAGI. The germline V and J ends were trimmed by 5 bases and 4 bases, with 6 bases remaining between them. The CDR3 runs to 11 residues. CDR3 bases: TGTGCCAGCAGTGCTGATTACGAGCAGTACTTC. It encodes CASSADYEQYF.

This clone has only one observation. The junction departs from germline at one end; a sequencing error may be responsible. This chain joins TRBV2 and TRBJ1-2; no reliable D call. The CDR3 length is 15 residues. CDR1 SNHLY and CDR2 FYNNEI come from the germline V gene. CDR3 bases: TGTGCCAGCGGTGAGCCCTTGGAAGCTAACTATGGCTACACCTTC. It translates to CASGEPLEANYGYTF.

This clone has just one count. The CDR3 protein is CASSPHRGGPPGSTEAFF. CDR3 DNA sequence: TGTGCCAGCAGCCCGCATAGAGGTGGGCCGCCGGGGTCCACTGAAGCTTTCTTT. The rearrangement uses TRBV25-1 and TRBJ1-1; no clear D. The V end lost 6 bases, the J end lost 4 bases, and 27 bases lay between the germline ends. Germline V lookup: CDR1 MGHDK, CDR2 SYGVNS. The CDR3 contains 18 residues.

This clone is a singleton in its sample. The V and J genes are TRBV25-1 and TRBJ1-5; possibly TRBD1 for D (6 bases). Trimming shortened V by 6 bases and J by 5 bases, and 14 bases separated the two germline ends. The CDR3 loop spans 14 amino acids. CDR1 is MGHDK, CDR2 SYGVNS, per germline. The chain's CDR3 is CASSKQGSHQPQHF. The CDR3 DNA reads TGTGCCAGCAGCAAACAGGGAAGCCATCAGCCCCAGCATTTT.

The rearrangement links TRBV7-9 to TRBJ2-1; D uncertain. The CDR3 has 14 residues. Trimming removed 7 bases at V and 8 bases at J, with 18 bases between. CDR1 is SEHNR, CDR2 FQNEAQ, per germline (reference sequence). CDR3 coding DNA: TGTGCCAGCACCCTTAAGACCCCTTACGATGAGCAGTTCTTC. Translation: CASTLKTPYDEQFF.

The CDR3 protein is CASSTRQGYPGGEKLFF. The CDR3 bases are TGTGCCAGCAGTACCAGACAGGGTTACCCGGGAGGTGAAAAACTGTTTTTT. This chain joins TRBV28 and TRBJ1-4; 7 bases match TRBD1. Germline V lookup: CDR1 MDHEN, CDR2 SYDVKM. The V gene end was trimmed by 5 bases and the J gene end by 7 bases; junction bases not matched to a gene: 16. The CDR3 has 17 residues.

The gene calls are TRBV6-6 and TRBJ1-3; D remains unclear. Trimming took 0 bases from V and 4 from J, leaving 4 bases between them. The CDR3 is 13 amino acids. Germline values: CDR1 MNHNY, CDR2 SVGAGI (reference sequence). The chain's CDR3 is CASSYSGGNTIYF. In nucleotides, the CDR3 is TGTGCCAGCAGTTACTCTGGGGGAAACACCATATATTTT.

This chain uses TRBV5-1 with TRBJ2-5; D may be TRBD1 (7 bases). TRBJ2-7 matches the DNA end more closely, so the J call is doubtful. This CDR3 region has 17 residues. Germline CDR1 SGHRS, CDR2 YFSETQ. CDR3 sequence reads: CASRKASGVQGHYEQYF. The DNA of the CDR3 is TGCGCCAGCAGGAAAGCTTCGGGGGTACAGGGGCACTACGAGCAGTACTTC.